This T cell receptor beta chain was sequenced in a study of T cells in localized non-small cell lung cancer. Study-level findings and limits: Detection in adjacent lung was observed for a median about 50 of the top 100 tumor clones.

This clone was seen only a few times. Its antigen remains unidentified. TCRdb's table, derived via immunoSEQ multiplex PCR, lists solely in-frame clones and lacks some. The table lists over a thousand clones, 30% to 45% of them singletons. The sequence came from a female donor over 55 with stage II lung adenocarcinoma. Sample: lung tumor tissue, taken before any cancer treatment.

DNA for the CDR3: TGTGCCAGCAGTGAAGCGCAAGGGTATGGCTACACCTTC. Encoded protein: CASSEAQGYGYTF. The J gene is TRBJ1-2, the V gene TRBV2; no clear D. The CDR3 is 13 amino acids. Trimming stripped 0 bases from V and 5 bases from J, with 7 bases between. Germline-derived CDR1 and CDR2 are SNHLY and FYNNEI. Together with reference TRBV2 and TRBJ1-2, the CDR3 gives the full variable domain: EPEVTQTPSHQVTQMGQEVILRCVPISNHLYFYWYRQILGQKVEFLVSFYNNEISEKSEIFDDQFSVERPDGSNFTLKIRSTKLEDSAMYFCASSEAQGYGYTFGSGTRLTVV.